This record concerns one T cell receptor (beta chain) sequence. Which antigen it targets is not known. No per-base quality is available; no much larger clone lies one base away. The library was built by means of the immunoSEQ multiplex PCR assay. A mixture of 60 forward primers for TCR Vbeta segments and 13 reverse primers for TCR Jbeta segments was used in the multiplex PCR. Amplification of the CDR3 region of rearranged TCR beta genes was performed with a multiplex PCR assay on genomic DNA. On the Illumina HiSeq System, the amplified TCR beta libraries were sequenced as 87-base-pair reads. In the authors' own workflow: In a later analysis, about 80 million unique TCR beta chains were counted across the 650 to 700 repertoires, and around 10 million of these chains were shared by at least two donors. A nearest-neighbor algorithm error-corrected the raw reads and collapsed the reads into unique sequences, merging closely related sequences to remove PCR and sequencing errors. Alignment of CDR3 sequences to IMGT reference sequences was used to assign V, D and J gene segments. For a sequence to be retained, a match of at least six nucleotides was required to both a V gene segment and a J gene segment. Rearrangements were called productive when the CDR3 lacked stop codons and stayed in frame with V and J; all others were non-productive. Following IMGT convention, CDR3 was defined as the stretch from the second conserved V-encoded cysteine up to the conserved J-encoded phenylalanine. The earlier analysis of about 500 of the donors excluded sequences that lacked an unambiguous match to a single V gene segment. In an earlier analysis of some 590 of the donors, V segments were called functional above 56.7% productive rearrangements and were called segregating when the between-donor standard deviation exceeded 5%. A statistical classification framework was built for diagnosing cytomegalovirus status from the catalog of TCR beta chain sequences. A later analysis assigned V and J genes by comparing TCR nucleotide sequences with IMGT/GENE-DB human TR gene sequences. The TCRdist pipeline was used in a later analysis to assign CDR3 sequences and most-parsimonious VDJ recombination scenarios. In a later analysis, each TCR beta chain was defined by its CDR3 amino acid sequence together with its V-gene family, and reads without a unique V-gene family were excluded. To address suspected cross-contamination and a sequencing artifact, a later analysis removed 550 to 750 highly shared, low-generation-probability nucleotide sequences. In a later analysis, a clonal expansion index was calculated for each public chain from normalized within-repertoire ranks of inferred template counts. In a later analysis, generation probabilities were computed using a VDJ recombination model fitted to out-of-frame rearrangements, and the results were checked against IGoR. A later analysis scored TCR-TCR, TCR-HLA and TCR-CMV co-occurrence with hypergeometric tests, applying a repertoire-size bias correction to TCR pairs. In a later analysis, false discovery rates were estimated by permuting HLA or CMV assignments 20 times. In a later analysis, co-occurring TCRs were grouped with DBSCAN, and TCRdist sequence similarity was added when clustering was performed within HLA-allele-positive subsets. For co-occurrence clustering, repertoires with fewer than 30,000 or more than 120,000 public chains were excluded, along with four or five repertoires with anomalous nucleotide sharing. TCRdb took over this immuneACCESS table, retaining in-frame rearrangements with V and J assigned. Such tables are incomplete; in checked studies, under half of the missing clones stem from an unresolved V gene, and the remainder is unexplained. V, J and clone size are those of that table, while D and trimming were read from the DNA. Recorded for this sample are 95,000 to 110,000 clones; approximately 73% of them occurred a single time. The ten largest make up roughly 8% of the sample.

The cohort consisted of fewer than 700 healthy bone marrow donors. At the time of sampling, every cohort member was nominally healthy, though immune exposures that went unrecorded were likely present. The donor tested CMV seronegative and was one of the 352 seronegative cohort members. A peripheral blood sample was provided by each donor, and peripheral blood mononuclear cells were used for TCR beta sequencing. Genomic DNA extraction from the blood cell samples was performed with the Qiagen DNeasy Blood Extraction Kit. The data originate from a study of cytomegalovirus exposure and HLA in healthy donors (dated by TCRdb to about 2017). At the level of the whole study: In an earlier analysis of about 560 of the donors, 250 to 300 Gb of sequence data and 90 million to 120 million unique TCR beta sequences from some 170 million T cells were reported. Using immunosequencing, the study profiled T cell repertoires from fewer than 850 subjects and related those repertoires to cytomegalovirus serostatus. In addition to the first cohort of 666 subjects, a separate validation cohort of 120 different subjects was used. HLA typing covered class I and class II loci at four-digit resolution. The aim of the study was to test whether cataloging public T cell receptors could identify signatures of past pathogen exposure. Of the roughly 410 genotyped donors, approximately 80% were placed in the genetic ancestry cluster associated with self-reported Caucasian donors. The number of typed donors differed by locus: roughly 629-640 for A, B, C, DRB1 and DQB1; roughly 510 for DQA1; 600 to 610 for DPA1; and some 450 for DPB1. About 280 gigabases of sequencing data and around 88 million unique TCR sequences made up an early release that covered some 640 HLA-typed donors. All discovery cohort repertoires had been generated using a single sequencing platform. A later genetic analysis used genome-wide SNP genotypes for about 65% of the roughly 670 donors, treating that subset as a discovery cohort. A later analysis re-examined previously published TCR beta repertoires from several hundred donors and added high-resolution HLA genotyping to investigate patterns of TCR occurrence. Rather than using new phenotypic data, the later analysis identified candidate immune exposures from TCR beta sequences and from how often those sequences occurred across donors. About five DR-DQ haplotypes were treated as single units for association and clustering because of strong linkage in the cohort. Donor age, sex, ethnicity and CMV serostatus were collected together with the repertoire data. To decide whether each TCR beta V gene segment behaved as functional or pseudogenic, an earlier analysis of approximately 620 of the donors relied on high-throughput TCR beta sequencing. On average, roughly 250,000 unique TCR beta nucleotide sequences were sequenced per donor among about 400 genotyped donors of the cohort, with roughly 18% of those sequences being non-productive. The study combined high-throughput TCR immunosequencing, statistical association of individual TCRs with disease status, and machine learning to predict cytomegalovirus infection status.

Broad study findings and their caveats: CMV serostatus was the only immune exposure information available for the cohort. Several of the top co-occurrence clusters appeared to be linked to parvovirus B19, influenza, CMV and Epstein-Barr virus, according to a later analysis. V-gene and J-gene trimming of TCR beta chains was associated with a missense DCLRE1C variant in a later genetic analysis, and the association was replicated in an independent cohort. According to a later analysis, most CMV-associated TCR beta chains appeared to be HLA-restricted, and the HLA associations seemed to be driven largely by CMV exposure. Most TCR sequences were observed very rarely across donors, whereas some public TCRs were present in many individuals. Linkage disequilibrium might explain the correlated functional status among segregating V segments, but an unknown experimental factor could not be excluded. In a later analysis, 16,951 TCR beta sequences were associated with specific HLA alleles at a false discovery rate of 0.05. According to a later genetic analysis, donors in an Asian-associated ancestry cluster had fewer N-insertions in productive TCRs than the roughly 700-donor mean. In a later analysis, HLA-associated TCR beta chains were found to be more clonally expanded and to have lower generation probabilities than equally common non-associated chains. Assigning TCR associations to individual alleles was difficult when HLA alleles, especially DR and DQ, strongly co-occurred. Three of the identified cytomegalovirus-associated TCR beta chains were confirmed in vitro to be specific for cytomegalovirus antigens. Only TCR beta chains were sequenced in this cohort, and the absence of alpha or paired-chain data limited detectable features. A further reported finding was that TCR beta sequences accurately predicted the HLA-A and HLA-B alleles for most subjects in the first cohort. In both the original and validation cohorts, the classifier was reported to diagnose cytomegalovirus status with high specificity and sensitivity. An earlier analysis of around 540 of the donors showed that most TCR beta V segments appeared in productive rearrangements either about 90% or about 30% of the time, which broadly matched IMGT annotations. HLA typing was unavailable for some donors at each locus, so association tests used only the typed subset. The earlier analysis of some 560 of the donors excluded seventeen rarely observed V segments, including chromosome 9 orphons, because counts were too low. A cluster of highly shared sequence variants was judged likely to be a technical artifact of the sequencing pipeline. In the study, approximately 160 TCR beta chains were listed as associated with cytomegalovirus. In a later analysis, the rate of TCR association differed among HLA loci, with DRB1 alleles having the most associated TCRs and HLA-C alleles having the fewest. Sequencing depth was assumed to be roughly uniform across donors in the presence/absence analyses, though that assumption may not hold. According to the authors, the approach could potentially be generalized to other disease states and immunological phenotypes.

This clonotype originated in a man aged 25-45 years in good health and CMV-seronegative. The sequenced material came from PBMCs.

The CDR3 region reads CASSQEIGLTKETQYF. The bases are TGTGCCAGCAGCCAAGAAATAGGACTAACTAAAGAGACCCAGTACTTC. The receptor chain draws on TRBV4-2 and TRBJ2-5; the D segment could be TRBD2, given 6 matching bases. Deletion took 0 bases off V and 3 bases off J, with a span of 14 bases between the germline ends. CDR1 and CDR2, per the germline V gene, are LGHNA and YNFKEQ. The CDR3 sequence holds 16 residues, the cysteine and phenylalanine included. Here the CDR3 DNA is all that survives: 48 bases in frame from base 1.